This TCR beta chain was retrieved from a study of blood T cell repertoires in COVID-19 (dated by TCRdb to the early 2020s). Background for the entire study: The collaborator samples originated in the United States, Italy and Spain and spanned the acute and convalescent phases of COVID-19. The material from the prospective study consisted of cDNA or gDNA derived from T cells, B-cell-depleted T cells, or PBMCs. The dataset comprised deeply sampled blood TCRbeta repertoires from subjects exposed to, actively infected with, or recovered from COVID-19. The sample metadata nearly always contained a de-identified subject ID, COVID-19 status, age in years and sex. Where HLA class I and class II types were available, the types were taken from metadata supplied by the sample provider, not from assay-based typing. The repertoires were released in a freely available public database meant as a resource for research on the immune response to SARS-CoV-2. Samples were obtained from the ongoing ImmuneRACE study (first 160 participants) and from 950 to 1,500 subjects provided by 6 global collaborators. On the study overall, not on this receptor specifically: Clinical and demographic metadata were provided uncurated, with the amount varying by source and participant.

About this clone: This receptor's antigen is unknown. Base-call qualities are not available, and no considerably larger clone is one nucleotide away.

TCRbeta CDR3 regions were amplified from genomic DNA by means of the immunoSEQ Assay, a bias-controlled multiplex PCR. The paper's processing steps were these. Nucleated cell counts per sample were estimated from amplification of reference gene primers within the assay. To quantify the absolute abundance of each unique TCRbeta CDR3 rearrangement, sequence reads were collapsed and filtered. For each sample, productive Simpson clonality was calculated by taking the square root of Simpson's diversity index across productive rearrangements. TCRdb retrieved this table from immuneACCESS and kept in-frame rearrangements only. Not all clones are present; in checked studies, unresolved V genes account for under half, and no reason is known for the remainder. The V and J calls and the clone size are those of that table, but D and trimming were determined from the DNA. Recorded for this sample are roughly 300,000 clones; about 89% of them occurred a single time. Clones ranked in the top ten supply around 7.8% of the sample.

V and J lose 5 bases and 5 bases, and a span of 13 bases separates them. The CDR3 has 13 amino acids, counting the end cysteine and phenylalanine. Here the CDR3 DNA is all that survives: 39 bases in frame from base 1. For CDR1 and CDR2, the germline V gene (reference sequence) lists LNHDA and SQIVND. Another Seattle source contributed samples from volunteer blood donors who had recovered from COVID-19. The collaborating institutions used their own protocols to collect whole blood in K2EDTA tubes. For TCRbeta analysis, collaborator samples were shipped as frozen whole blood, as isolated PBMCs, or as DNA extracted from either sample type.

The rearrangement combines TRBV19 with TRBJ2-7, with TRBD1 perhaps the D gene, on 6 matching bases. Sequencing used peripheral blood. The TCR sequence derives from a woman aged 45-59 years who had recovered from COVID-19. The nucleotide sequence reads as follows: TGTGCCAGTAGTTCTTCAGGGGAACACGAGCAGTACTTC. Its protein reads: CASSSSGEHEQYF.